Shown below are 7 T cell receptor beta chains from a single sample sequenced in a study of cytomegalovirus exposure and HLA in healthy donors. PCR involved 60 Vbeta and 13 Jbeta primers. Measured with immunoSEQ multiplex PCR; TCRdb has only the in-frame clones, and not every one. The data contain some 35,000 clones, about 53% of them singletons. The sample taken for sequencing was PBMCs. These receptor sequences come from a woman between 40 and 55 years old in good health and CMV-seropositive.

The chain combines TRBV4-1 with TRBJ2-3, with 8 bases lining up with TRBD2. The ends lost 1 base at V and 5 bases at J; junction bases unmatched: 5. The germline gives CDR1 MGHRA, CDR2 YSYEKL. CDR3 length equals 15 residues. CDR3 coding DNA: TGCGCCAGCAGCCAAGGCGGGGGGCTACTAGATACGCAGTATTTT. Translated, it gives CASSQGGGLLDTQYF.

V and J are TRBV11-1 and TRBJ2-5; 7 positions agree with TRBD2. V shed 6 bases and J 4 bases; nucleotides not matched to a gene: 11. The CDR3 loop spans 15 amino acids. Germline-derived CDR1 and CDR2 are SGHAT and FQDESV (reference sequence). The CDR3: CASSSVGGFGETQYF. CDR3 DNA: TGTGCCAGCAGTTCTGTCGGGGGGTTTGGAGAGACCCAGTACTTC. Full variable domain (outside the CDR3, taken from reference TRBV11-1 and TRBJ2-5): EAEVAQSPRYKITEKSQAVAFWCDPISGHATLYWYRQILGQGPELLVQFQDESVVDDSQLPKDRFSAERLKGVDSTLKIQPAELGDSAMYLCASSSVGGFGETQYFGPGTRLLVL.

The J gene is TRBJ2-5, the V gene TRBV5-1, with TRBD2 identical over 9 bases. V lost 4 bases to trimming and J lost 1 base; unmatched junction nucleotides: 8. CDR1 and CDR2 from the germline V gene are SGHRS and YFSETQ. The CDR3 is made up of 16 amino acids. The chain's CDR3 is CASSALRGGVQETQYF. As DNA, the CDR3 is TGCGCCAGCAGCGCCCTTCGCGGGGGGGTCCAAGAGACCCAGTACTTC.

This clone appeared a few times. The chain employs TRBV2 and TRBJ2-5, with 10 bases fitting TRBD2. Trimming removed 4 bases from V and 4 bases from J; junction bases left unmatched: 6. The germline gives CDR1 SNHLY, CDR2 FYNNEI. This CDR3 contains 15 residues. In nucleotides, the CDR3 is TGTGCCAGCAGTGTTCGTCGGACTAGCGGAGAGACCCAGTACTTC. This gives the protein CASSVRRTSGETQYF. The full variable domain, its missing parts supplied by reference TRBV2 and TRBJ2-5, is EPEVTQTPSHQVTQMGQEVILRCVPISNHLYFYWYRQILGQKVEFLVSFYNNEISEKSEIFDDQFSVERPDGSNFTLKIRSTKLEDSAMYFCASSVRRTSGETQYFGPGTRLLVL.

The rearrangement uses TRBV19 and TRBJ2-7, with 9 bases lining up with TRBD1. Germline CDR1 LNHDA, CDR2 SQIVND (reference sequence). With V trimmed by 3 bases and J by 3 bases, 6 bases remained unmatched. The CDR3 is made up of 15 amino acids. This chain's CDR3 is CASSIFSGQGYEQYF. Here the CDR3 DNA reads TGTGCCAGTAGTATTTTCTCGGGACAGGGCTACGAGCAGTACTTC.

The V call is TRBV28, the J call TRBJ1-2; D not resolved. The length of the CDR3 is 14 residues. V lost 4 bases and J 7 bases, leaving 16 bases between the germline ends. Germline V lookup: CDR1 MDHEN, CDR2 SYDVKM. CDR3 coding DNA: TGTGCCAGCAGTTCAACCGGAGGGTTAGGTGGCTACACCTTC. Translated: CASSSTGGLGGYTF.

This clone came up once. This sequence joins TRBV6-1 and TRBJ2-4; 7 bases fit TRBD1. This CDR3 has 13 residues. The germline CDR1 and CDR2 sequences are MNHNS and SASEGT. The V gene end was trimmed by 5 bases and the J gene end by 5 bases; junction bases not matched to a gene: 3. This CDR3 is CASSTGTENIQYF. CDR3 DNA sequence: TGTGCCAGCAGTACCGGGACAGAAAACATTCAGTACTTC.